The source of this T cell receptor beta chain is a study of blood T cells in healthy people across ages. Next came a second PCR, run for about 7 to 12 cycles, which used a sample-barcoded 5' primer along with a J-beta primer mix. One entry per CDR3 protein, called by TCRdb with MiXCR from the 5' RACE reads. Here the sample spans hundreds of thousands of distinct CDR3 sequences, around two fifths being singletons. Study-level findings and limits: Long-lived and aged donors differed, with more naive CD4+ cells and higher diversity in the long-lived. Per million T cells, TCR beta diversity dropped roughly linearly as age increased.

The CDR3 extends over 17 amino acids. Germline CDR1 SEHNR, CDR2 FQNEAQ (reference sequence). V dropped 4 bases and J dropped 0 bases, with 16 bases sitting between them. Extractions gave at least 5.5 micrograms of total RNA per sample. This clonotype was detected only a few times. Its antigen remains unknown. The J gene is TRBJ1-5, the V gene TRBV7-9; D gene ambiguous. Sequencing was done on a sample of blood. This receptor was obtained from a man aged 55 to 70 in good health. In nucleotides, the CDR3 is TGTGCCAGCAGCTCACATGCCGGGAATCATAGCAATCAGCCCCAGCATTTT. This encodes CASSSHAGNHSNQPQHF.